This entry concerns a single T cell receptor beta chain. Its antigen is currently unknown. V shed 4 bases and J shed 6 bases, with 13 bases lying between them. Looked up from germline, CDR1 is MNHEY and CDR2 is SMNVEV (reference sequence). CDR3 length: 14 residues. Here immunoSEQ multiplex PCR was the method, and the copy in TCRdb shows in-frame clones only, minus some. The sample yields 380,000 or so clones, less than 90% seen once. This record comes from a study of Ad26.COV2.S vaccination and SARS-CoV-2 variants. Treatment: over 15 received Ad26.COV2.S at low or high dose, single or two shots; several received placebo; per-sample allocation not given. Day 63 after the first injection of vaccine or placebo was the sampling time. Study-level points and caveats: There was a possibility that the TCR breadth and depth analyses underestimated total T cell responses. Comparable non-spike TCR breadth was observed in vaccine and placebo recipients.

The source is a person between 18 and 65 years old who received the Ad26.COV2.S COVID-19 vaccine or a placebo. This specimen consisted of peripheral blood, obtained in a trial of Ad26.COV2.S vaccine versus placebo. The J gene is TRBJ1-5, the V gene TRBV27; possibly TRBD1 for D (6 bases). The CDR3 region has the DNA TGTGCCAGCAGTTACTCAGGGGTGGGTCAGCCCCAGCATTTT. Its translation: CASSYSGVGQPQHF.